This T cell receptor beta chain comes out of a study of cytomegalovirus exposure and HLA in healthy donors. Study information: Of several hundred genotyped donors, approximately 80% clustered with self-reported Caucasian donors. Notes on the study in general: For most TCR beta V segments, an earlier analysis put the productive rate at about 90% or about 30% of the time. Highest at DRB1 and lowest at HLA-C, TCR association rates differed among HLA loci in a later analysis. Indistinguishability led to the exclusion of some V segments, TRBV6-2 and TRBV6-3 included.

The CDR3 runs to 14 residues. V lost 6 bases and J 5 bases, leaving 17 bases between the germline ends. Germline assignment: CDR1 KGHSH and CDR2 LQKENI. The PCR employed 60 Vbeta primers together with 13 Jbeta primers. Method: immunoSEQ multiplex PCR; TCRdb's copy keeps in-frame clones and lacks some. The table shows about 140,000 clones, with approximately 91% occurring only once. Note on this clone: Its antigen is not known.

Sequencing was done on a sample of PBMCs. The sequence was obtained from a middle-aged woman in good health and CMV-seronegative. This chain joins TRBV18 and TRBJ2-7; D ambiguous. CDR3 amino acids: CASSPAGGYDEQYF. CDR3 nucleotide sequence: TGTGCCAGCTCCCCGGCAGGTGGGTACGACGAGCAGTACTTC.